This T cell receptor (beta chain) is from a study of T cells in Graves' hyperthyroidism and ophthalmopathy. Notes on the study in general: Most thyroid clonotypes with frequency above 0.001 were detected in blood. Stable hyperthyroidism was separated from ophthalmopathy by a model based on 13 V-J features.

What was amplified from RNA transcripts were TCR beta CDR3 regions. TCR CDR3 regions were first amplified by RT-PCR with HTBI primers. Via MiXCR, TCRdb re-called the multiplex PCR reads, giving one row per CDR3 protein. The sample yields around 690,000 distinct CDR3 sequences, 15% to 20% seen once. Germline V gene sequence: CDR1 ENHRY, CDR2 SYGVKD. This CDR3 spans 15 amino acids. Unmatched junction bases numbered 6, after V lost 5 bases and J lost 3 bases. This clonotype was counted at least ten times. Its matching antigen is unknown. The sequencing input was blood. This sequence joins TRBV10-3 and TRBJ2-1; TRBD2 agrees at 8 bases. The clonotype was recovered from a man aged 50 or older with Graves' hyperthyroidism. The CDR3 is CAISPREGLYNEQFF. The CDR3 nucleotides read TGTGCCATCAGTCCCCGGGAGGGCCTCTACAATGAGCAGTTCTTC.